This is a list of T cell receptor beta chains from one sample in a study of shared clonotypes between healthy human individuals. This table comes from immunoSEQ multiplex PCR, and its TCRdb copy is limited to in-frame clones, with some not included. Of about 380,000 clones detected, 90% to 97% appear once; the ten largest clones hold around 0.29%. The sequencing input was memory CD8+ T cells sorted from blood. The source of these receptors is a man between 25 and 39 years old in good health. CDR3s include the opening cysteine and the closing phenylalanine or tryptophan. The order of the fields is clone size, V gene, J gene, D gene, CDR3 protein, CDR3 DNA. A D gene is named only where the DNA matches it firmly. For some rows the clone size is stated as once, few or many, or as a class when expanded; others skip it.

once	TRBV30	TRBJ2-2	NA	CAWSVGRGGEAGELFF	TGTGCCTGGAGTGTCGGTAGGGGTGGGGAAGCCGGGGAGCTGTTTTTT
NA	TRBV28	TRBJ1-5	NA	CASSPLPNYQTLQPQHF	TGTGCCAGCAGTCCCCTACCCAACTACCAAACCCTTCAGCCCCAGCATTTT
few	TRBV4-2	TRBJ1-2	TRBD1	CASSQTGVAYGYTF	TGTGCCAGCAGCCAGACAGGGGTGGCCTATGGCTACACCTTC
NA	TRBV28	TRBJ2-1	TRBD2	CASSPGLAGAPYNEQFF	TGTGCCAGCAGTCCGGGACTAGCGGGAGCCCCCTACAATGAGCAGTTCTTC
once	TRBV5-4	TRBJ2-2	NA	CASSLAPGAGELFF	TGTGCCAGCAGCTTGGCCCCTGGGGCCGGGGAGCTGTTTTTT
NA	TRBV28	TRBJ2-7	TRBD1	CALQGRDRGHEQYF	TGTGCCCTACAGGGCCGGGACAGGGGCCACGAGCAGTACTTC
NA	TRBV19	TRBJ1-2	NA	CASSMGRGPYGYTF	TGTGCCAGTAGTATGGGAAGGGGACCCTATGGCTACACCTTC
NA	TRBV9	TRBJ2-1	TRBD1	CASSVGGGQGLNEQFF	TGTGCCAGCAGCGTAGGGGGAGGACAGGGTTTGAATGAGCAGTTCTTC
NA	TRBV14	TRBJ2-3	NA	CASSRQTGRDTQYF	TGTGCCAGCAGCCGCCAAACAGGACGAGATACGCAGTATTTT
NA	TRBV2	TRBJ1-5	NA	CATRGGDQPQHF	TGTGCCACCAGGGGCGGTGATCAGCCCCAGCATTTT
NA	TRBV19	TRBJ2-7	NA	CASSIKLTYEQYF	TGTGCCAGTAGTATTAAGCTGACTTACGAGCAGTACTTC
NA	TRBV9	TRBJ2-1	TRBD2	CASSLSPSGNHNEQFF	TGTGCCAGCAGCCTAAGCCCTAGCGGGAACCACAATGAGCAGTTCTTC
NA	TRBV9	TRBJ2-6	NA	CASSVRRLPGANVLTF	TGTGCCAGCAGCGTACGCAGACTCCCTGGGGCCAACGTCCTGACTTTC
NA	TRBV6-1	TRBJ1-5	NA	CASSERGSTSNQPQHF	TGTGCCAGCAGTGAAAGGGGCAGTACTAGCAATCAGCCCCAGCATTTT
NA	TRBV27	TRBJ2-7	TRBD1	CASPGTGRYEQYF	TGTGCCAGCCCCGGGACAGGGCGGTACGAGCAGTACTTC
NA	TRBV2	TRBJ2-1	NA	CASRPQSGSLYNEQFF	TGTGCCAGCAGACCTCAGAGCGGGTCGCTCTACAATGAGCAGTTCTTC
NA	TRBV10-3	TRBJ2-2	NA	CAINEEPFAGELFF	TGTGCCATCAATGAGGAGCCCTTTGCCGGGGAGCTGTTTTTT
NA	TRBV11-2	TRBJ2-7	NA	CASSLEGVVLDEQYF	TGTGCCAGCAGCTTAGAGGGAGTTGTTCTGGACGAGCAGTACTTC
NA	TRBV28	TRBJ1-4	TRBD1	CASSFQGALNEKLFF	TGTGCCAGCAGTTTCCAGGGGGCCCTTAATGAAAAACTGTTTTTT
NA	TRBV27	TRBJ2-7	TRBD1	CASSLRRDRDPYEQYF	TGTGCCAGCAGTTTACGCCGGGACAGGGACCCCTACGAGCAGTACTTC
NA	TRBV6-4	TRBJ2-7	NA	CASSERTYEQYF	TGTGCCAGCAGTGAGAGGACCTACGAGCAGTACTTC
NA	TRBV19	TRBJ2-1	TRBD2	CASSTKTSGRHYNEQFF	TGTGCCAGTAGTACAAAAACTAGCGGGAGGCACTACAATGAGCAGTTCTTC
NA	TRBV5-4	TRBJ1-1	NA	CASSLLGGNLEAFF	TGTGCCAGCAGCTTGTTGGGGGGGAATCTTGAAGCTTTCTTT
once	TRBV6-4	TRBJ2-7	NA	CASRSAYEQYF	TGTGCCAGCAGGTCCGCCTACGAGCAGTACTTC
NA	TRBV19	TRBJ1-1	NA	CASSLSRVTEAFF	TGTGCCAGTAGTTTATCTAGGGTCACTGAAGCTTTCTTT
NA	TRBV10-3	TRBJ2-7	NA	CAISEPRTSLSSYEQYF	TGTGCCATCAGTGAGCCAAGAACTAGCTTAAGCTCCTACGAGCAGTACTTC
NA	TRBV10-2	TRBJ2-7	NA	CASRQGYEQYF	TGCGCCAGCAGACAGGGCTACGAGCAGTACTTC
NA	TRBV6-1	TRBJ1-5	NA	CASSEWRPWGISNQPQHF	TGTGCCAGCAGTGAATGGCGTCCCTGGGGGATTAGCAATCAGCCCCAGCATTTT
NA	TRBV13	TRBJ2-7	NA	CASSSSDRGPRDEQYF	TGTGCCAGCAGCTCCTCGGACCGGGGCCCTAGAGACGAGCAGTACTTC
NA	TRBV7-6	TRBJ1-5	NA	CASSLTKNQPQHF	TGTGCCAGCAGCTTAACAAAAAATCAGCCCCAGCATTTT
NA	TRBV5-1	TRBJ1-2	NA	CASSLELQGIGYTF	TGCGCCAGCAGCTTGGAGCTCCAGGGGATAGGCTACACCTTC
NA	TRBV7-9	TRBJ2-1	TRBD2	CASSLFGLAGEIEQFF	TGTGCCAGCAGCTTATTTGGACTAGCGGGAGAGATTGAGCAGTTCTTC
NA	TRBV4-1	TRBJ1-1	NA	CASSQDMRTVTEAFF	TGCGCCAGCAGCCAAGATATGCGGACCGTCACTGAAGCTTTCTTT
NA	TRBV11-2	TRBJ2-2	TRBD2	CASSQISGRGTGELFF	TGTGCCAGCAGCCAGATTAGCGGGAGAGGAACCGGGGAGCTGTTTTTT
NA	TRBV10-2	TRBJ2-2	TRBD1	CASTWTGVAGELFF	TGCGCCAGCACCTGGACAGGGGTAGCCGGGGAGCTGTTTTTT
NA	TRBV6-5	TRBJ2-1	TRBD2	CASRGLAGGANEQFF	TGTGCCAGCAGGGGACTAGCGGGTGGGGCCAATGAGCAGTTCTTC
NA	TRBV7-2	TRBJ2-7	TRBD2	CASSLGGTTYYEQYF	TGTGCCAGCAGCTTGGGCGGGACTACGTACTACGAGCAGTACTTC
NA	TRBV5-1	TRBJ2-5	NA	CASRFGETQYF	TGCGCCAGCCGGTTTGGGGAGACCCAGTACTTC
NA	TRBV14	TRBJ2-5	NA	CASQRSQETQYF	TGTGCCAGTCAGCGGTCACAGGAGACCCAGTACTTC
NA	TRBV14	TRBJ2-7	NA	CASSPSGYEQYF	TGTGCCAGCAGCCCATCGGGCTACGAGCAGTACTTC
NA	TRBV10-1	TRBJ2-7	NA	CASPIRDPYEQYF	TGCGCCAGTCCTATCCGGGACCCCTACGAGCAGTACTTC
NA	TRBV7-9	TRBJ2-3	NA	CASTSEGHSRSTDTQYF	TGTGCCAGCACCTCAGAAGGGCATTCAAGAAGCACAGATACGCAGTATTTT
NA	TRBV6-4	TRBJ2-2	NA	CASSDSSGAGELFF	TGTGCCAGCAGTGACTCTAGCGGCGCCGGGGAGCTGTTTTTT
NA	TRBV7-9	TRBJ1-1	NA	CASSPDGVFGAFF	TGTGCCAGCAGCCCAGACGGCGTCTTTGGGGCTTTCTTT
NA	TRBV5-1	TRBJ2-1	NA	CASSLLGQSTNEQFF	TGCGCCAGCAGCTTGTTAGGACAGTCTACGAATGAGCAGTTCTTC
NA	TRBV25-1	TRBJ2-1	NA	CASSRISNEQFF	TGTGCCAGCAGTCGAATTTCCAATGAGCAGTTCTTC
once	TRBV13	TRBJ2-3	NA	CASSFSNGGTTDTQYF	TGTGCCAGCAGCTTTTCAAACGGCGGGACCACAGATACGCAGTATTTT
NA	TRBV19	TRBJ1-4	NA	CASRKGDTTNEKLFF	TGTGCCAGTAGGAAGGGGGATACAACTAATGAAAAACTGTTTTTT
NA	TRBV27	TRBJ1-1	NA	CASSLFRGTEAFF	TGTGCCAGCAGTTTGTTCAGGGGCACTGAAGCTTTCTTT
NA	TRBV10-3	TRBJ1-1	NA	CAISESSVAEAFF	TGTGCCATCAGTGAGTCCTCGGTGGCTGAAGCTTTCTTT
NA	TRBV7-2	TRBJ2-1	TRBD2	CASRLEREMNEQFF	TGTGCCAGCAGGCTAGAGCGGGAGATGAATGAGCAGTTCTTC
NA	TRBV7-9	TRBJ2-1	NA	CASSPGTFYNEQFF	TGTGCCAGCAGCCCCGGGACTTTTTACAATGAGCAGTTCTTC
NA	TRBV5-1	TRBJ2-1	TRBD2	CASSLAGRNEQFF	TGCGCCAGCAGCTTGGCCGGGAGGAATGAGCAGTTCTTC
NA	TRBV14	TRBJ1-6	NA	CASSQPGQNSPLHF	TGTGCCAGCAGCCAACCTGGACAGAATTCACCCCTCCACTTT
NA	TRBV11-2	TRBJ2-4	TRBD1	CASSSSVMGQAVNIQYF	TGTGCCAGCAGCTCGAGCGTTATGGGACAGGCTGTAAACATTCAGTACTTC
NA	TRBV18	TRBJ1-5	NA	CASSPGSTNQPQHF	TGTGCCAGCTCACCGGGCAGTACCAATCAGCCCCAGCATTTT
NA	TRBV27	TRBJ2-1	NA	CASRSYNEQFF	TGTGCCAGCAGATCCTACAATGAGCAGTTCTTC
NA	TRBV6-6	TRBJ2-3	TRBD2	CASRRTSGLTDTQYF	TGTGCCAGCAGGCGGACTAGCGGCCTCACAGATACGCAGTATTTT
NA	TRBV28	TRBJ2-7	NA	CASSPKTGRGYEQYF	TGTGCCAGCAGCCCGAAAACAGGGCGAGGCTACGAGCAGTACTTC